This TCR beta chain appears in the sequencing data of a study of blood T cells in healthy people across ages (dated by TCRdb to between 2014 and 2016). Study-level background: Template switching captured roughly one uniquely barcoded TCR beta cDNA molecule per two T cells in model experiments. The donors were divided into four age groups: young (average approximately 17 years), middle-aged (approximately 42), aged (approximately 62) and long-lived (around 87). To avoid experimental bias, donors of different ages were randomly spread across the sequencing lanes. Two additional independent replicas of 1 million unique cDNA reads from the same blood draw were analyzed for two donors (one aged 18 to 30 and one aged 80 or older). Using deep sequencing normalized with unique cDNA molecular identifiers, the study measured how TCR beta repertoire diversity changes with age. Beyond this particular receptor, the publication reports: Observed TCR beta diversity per million T cells fell roughly linearly with age, and a significant reduction was already apparent by age about 43. Estimates of total diversity from one million sequenced T cells were regarded as lower bounds and underestimates. The long-lived group showed more naive CD4+ T cells, fewer expanded clones and increased TCR diversity than the aged group, suggesting age selection. Because the CMV infection status of the donors was unknown, age-related changes in expanded clonotypes may potentially have been confounded. Because profiling used bulk unsorted PBMCs, naive and antigen-experienced compartments could not be compared conclusively. The percentage of naive T cells measured by flow cytometry correlated strongly with observed TCR beta diversity.

The library was produced with 5' RACE. The sample was run on an Illumina HiSeq 2500. A second roughly 6 to 12 cycle PCR used a sample-barcoded 5' primer and a J-beta primer mix. A template-switch 5' adaptor carrying 12 random nucleotides introduced a unique molecular identifier onto each TCR beta cDNA molecule. Each sample yielded at least 2.5 million CDR3-containing paired-end reads. First-strand cDNA synthesis was performed from all RNA using the Mint cDNA synthesis kit, with priming by a TRBC-specific oligonucleotide. Following uracil-DNA glycosylase treatment, a first 18-cycle PCR with universal primers M1SS and BC2_uni_R was performed on all cDNA. As for the authors' bioinformatics: Each sample was normalized by randomly selecting 1 million high-quality reads, each carrying a distinct molecular identifier. Reads sharing molecular identifiers were discarded rather than binned into consensus sequences. MiTCR, set to a Q25 quality threshold and the strictest error-elimination algorithm, was used for CDR3 identification, clonotype clustering and error correction. A nonparametric unseen species model with Euler transformation was used to estimate a lower bound on total TCR beta diversity. Through fastp at Q25 and MiXCR, TCRdb rebuilt clones from the public reads, retaining in-frame beta chains. Rows matching on CDR3 protein sequence are summarized as one entry with the most common DNA and genes. None of the V and J calls come from the authors' own analysis; TCRdb made them. The sample table holds about 620,000 distinct CDR3 sequences, of which over 40% were seen once. The ten largest clones take up 13% of the sample.

This clonotype occurred a few times. The target of this receptor is not known. Per-base qualities were not stored, and no clone one base away is much larger. The approximately 40 donors, aged 6 to 90 years, were systemically healthy Caucasian individuals from Russia. Each donor gave ten milliliters of peripheral blood, collected into EDTA-treated Vacutainer tubes. Ficoll-Paque density-gradient centrifugation was used to isolate PBMCs, with at least 6 million obtained per sample. Total RNA was extracted from PBMCs with Trizol reagent, with at least 6 micrograms obtained per sample. The percentages of naive CD45RAhigh/CD27high T cells were determined by flow cytometry on a PBMC aliquot from every donor. The junction shows trimming of 3 bases on V and 5 bases on J, plus 20 bases between the germline ends. From the cysteine up to the phenylalanine, the CDR3 has a length of 16 residues. The read is trimmed to its CDR3 DNA, 48 bases read in frame from base 1. Per the germline V gene (reference sequence), DFQATT is the CDR1 and SNEGSKA is the CDR2.

The sample comprised blood. The chain is assembled from TRBV20-1 and TRBJ2-1; the D gene cannot be resolved reliably. This receptor was taken from a woman of 80 years or more in good health. The CDR3 corresponds to CSASYGLVGGNNEQFF. The DNA sequence is as follows: TGCAGTGCTAGTTATGGGCTCGTGGGTGGTAACAATGAGCAGTTCTTC.